This T cell receptor beta chain came from a study of patients and donors after allogeneic stem cell transplantation. TCRdb fed the RT-PCR reads into MiXCR, producing one record per CDR3 protein. Of 800,000 to 1,000,000 distinct CDR3 sequences in the sample, roughly 18% were seen once. The CDR3 runs to 17 residues. The ends were cut back, 1 base at V and 2 bases at J, with 18 bases in the middle. In germline, CDR1 is LNHDA, CDR2 SQIVND (reference sequence). The receptor was derived from a human donor who was either an allogeneic HSCT recipient or a stem cell or donor lymphocyte infusion donor (not recorded which). It is not recorded whose cells these are; they may come from a transplant donor. The sequenced material came from blood, either unsorted or a sorted T cell fraction (not recorded which). The J gene is TRBJ2-7, the V gene TRBV19; D is possibly TRBD1 or TRBD2 (5 bases each). The CDR3 bases are TGTGCCAGTAGTATAGGTTCCGGGACCTACAGCACCTACGAGCAGTACTTC. Translating it yields CASSIGSGTYSTYEQYF. Full variable domain (outside the CDR3, taken from reference TRBV19 and TRBJ2-7): DGGITQSPKYLFRKEGQNVTLSCEQNLNHDAMYWYRQDPGQGLRLIYYSQIVNDFQKGDIAEGYSVSREKKESFPLTVTSAQKNPTAFYLCASSIGSGTYSTYEQYFGPGTRLTVT.